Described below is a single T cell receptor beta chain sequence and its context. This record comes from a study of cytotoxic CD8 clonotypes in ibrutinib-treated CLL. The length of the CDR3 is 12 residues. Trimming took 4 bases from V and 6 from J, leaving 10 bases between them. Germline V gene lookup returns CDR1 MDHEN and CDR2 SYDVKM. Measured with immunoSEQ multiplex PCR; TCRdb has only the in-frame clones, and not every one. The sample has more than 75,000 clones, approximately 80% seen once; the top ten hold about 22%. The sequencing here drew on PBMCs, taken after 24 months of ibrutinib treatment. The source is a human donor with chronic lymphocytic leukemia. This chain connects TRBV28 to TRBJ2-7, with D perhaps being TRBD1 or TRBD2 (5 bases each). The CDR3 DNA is TGTGCCAGCAGTTCGGGGCAATCCGAGCAGTACTTC. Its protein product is CASSSGQSEQYF.